This T cell receptor beta chain was sequenced during a study of response to subunit inactivated influenza vaccine. CDR3 length: 16 amino acids. The junction had 14 bases not matched to a gene; V was cut back by 2 bases and J by 12 bases. This clonotype came up a few times. TCRdb reprocessed the RT-PCR reads via MiXCR and lists one record per CDR3 protein. The sample records about 540,000 distinct CDR3 sequences, around a quarter being singletons. These same data were also listed under a study on T cells expressing NK-cell markers. That study adds: Researchers built TCR beta cDNA using 5'RACE template switching with UMIs. Beta-chain profiling covered CD3+CD56+NKG2C+, CD3+CD56+NKG2C- and CD3+CD56-NKG2C+ sorted subsets. The study sequenced eight donors, seven HCMV-seropositive and one seronegative. A range of roughly 1.0-8% of CD8+ T cells consisted of dominant NKG2C+ clonotypes in 6 or 7 donors. A few donors' CD3+CD56-NKG2C+ cells were dominated by the same clonotypes.

The sequencing used CD4+ T cells sorted from PBMCs, collected about 11 days after vaccination. The sequence came from a man aged 45-60 years who received an inactivated influenza vaccine. The chain combines TRBV12-3 or TRBV12-4 with TRBJ2-1; 9 nucleotides match TRBD2. The CDR3 here is CASSLNLRTSDPGQFF. In nucleotides, the CDR3 is TGTGCCAGCAGTTTAAATTTAAGGACTAGCGACCCGGGGCAGTTCTTC.